What follows describes a single T cell receptor (beta chain). These data come from a study of blood T cell repertoires in COVID-19. About the study: Samples of COVID-19 (acute and convalescent) were obtained from the United States, Italy and Spain.

As processed by the authors: Estimation of nucleated cell counts was performed using reference gene primer amplification. Using immunoSEQ multiplex PCR, the repertoire was profiled, and TCRdb retains in-frame clones only, with some absent. V and J calls and clone size are copied from that table; D and trimming were computed from the DNA. The sample has about 440,000 clones, about 89% seen once. The CDR3 totals 14 residues. J was trimmed by 5 bases and V by 1 base; bases with no gene match: 4. Germline V gene sequence: CDR1 SQVTM, CDR2 ANQGSEA. This sequence originates from a woman in her twenties or thirties with acute or convalescent COVID-19. Input material: peripheral blood. The chain combines TRBV29-1 with TRBJ2-5; 10 bases agree with TRBD2. CDR3 region: CSVEASGGAETQYF. CDR3 DNA: TGCAGCGTTGAAGCCAGCGGGGGGGCCGAGACCCAGTACTTC.